Listed below are T cell receptor beta chains from one sample, sequenced in a study of T cell repertoires in cytomegalovirus infection. TCRdb analysed the reads with MiXCR anew, one entry per CDR3 protein. The sample has 800,000 to 950,000 distinct CDR3 sequences, about 31% seen once. These receptors have no known antigen. Sample: cultured CD8+ T cells from PBMCs, taken from culture after CMV antigen stimulation. The receptors come from a human donor in good health (CMV status not recorded). Some clones in this sample may be carry-over from other donors' samples. Each CDR3 is given with its conserved first and last residue. The D gene is left open where the match is weak. Size values are once, few and many counts, or a class for expanded clones, and some rows have none.

NA TRBJ1-5 NA TRBV6-8 TGTGCCAGCATCCTACCGGGGCTCAATCAGCCCCAGCATTTT CASILPGLNQPQHF
NA TRBJ2-3 NA TRBV28 TGTGCCAGCAGTAACCGGGACAAGGCAGATACGCAGTATTTT CASSNRDKADTQYF
TRBD1 TRBJ2-5 NA TRBV13 TGTGCCAGCAGCTTAGCCCGTGGGACAGGGGCGACAGAGACCCAGTACTTC CASSLARGTGATETQYF
NA TRBJ2-3 many TRBV7-3 TGTGCCAGCAGCTTGCTCCCGGCGGGTCAAGATACGCAGTATTTT CASSLLPAGQDTQYF
NA TRBJ1-2 many TRBV7-2 TGTGCCAGCAGCTTAGCTGGGGGGGAGGGGAACTATGGCTACACCTTC CASSLAGGEGNYGYTF
TRBD2 TRBJ2-1 many TRBV7-2 TGTGCCAGCAGCTTAGCGAAGACTAGCGTGGGACCCTACAATGAGCAGTTCTTC CASSLAKTSVGPYNEQFF
TRBD1 TRBJ2-1 many TRBV7-6 TGTGCCAGCAGCTTGACAGGGGGCGAAGAGCAGTTCTTC CASSLTGGEEQFF
TRBD1 TRBJ2-1 few TRBV28 TGTGCCAGCATAGGTATTGGGACAGGGTACCATGAGCAGTTCTTC CASIGIGTGYHEQFF
TRBD1 TRBJ1-1 NA TRBV6-5 TGTGTCACCCACACAGGGGGGAACACTGAAGCTTTCTTT CVTHTGGNTEAFF
NA TRBJ1-5 few TRBV5-8 TGTGCCAGCAGCGCGGTACAAACAGGGATCCAGCCCCAGCATTTT CASSAVQTGIQPQHF
NA TRBJ1-2 NA TRBV12-3/TRBV12-4 TGTGCCAGCAGTTTGGGCAGGGAGTTATATGGCTACACCTTC CASSLGRELYGYTF
NA TRBJ2-3 NA TRBV27 TGTGCCAGCAGTTTATTGGGAGATACGCAGTATTTT CASSLLGDTQYF
NA TRBJ1-2 NA TRBV5-1 TGCGCCAGCAACCACGACAGGAGTAACTATGGCTACACCTTC CASNHDRSNYGYTF
TRBD2 TRBJ2-3 few TRBV18 TGTGCCAGCTCACCTGGACGGACTAGCTGGGAGTCTAGCACAGATACGCAGTATTTT CASSPGRTSWESSTDTQYF
TRBD1 TRBJ1-2 NA TRBV3-1 TGTGCCAGCAGCCAAGATGGGACAGGCTTCTATGGCTACACCTTC CASSQDGTGFYGYTF
TRBD1 TRBJ2-1 NA TRBV7-6 TGTGCCAGCAGCTATGGGACAGGGAACAATGAGCAGTTCTTC CASSYGTGNNEQFF
NA TRBJ1-1 NA TRBV20-1 TGCAGTGCTAGGGCTGAGGGGGGGCGAGCTTTCTTT CSARAEGGRAFF
NA TRBJ1-5 many TRBV7-2 TGTGCCAGCAGCTTAGGACAGGTGAATCAGCCCCAGCATTTT CASSLGQVNQPQHF
TRBD1 TRBJ2-2 many TRBV7-2 TGTGCCAGCAGCTATACAGGGGGCACCGGGGAGCTGTTTTTT CASSYTGGTGELFF
NA TRBJ2-6 NA TRBV12-3/TRBV12-4 TGTGCCAGCAGTACCGTCCGGGACCGCCTGGGAGGGGCCAACGTCCTGACTTTC CASSTVRDRLGGANVLTF
NA TRBJ1-5 NA TRBV7-6 TGTCCCAGCAGCCCCACGGGAATTGGCCAGCCCCAGCATTTT CPSSPTGIGQPQHF
TRBD1 TRBJ2-5 many TRBV7-2 TGTGCCAGCAGCCCTAGGACAGGGGGCACAGAGGAGACCCAGTACTTC CASSPRTGGTEETQYF
NA TRBJ1-5 NA TRBV12-3/TRBV12-4 TGTGCCAGCAGTTTATATATGGCAGGGGATCAGCCCCAGCATTTT CASSLYMAGDQPQHF
TRBD1 TRBJ1-2 few TRBV7-6 TGTGCCAGCAGCCCAAGGACAGGGGGCAATAAGGATGGCTACACCTTC CASSPRTGGNKDGYTF
NA TRBJ1-2 NA TRBV29-1 TGCAGCGTTGGTGCGGATGGCTACACCTTC CSVGADGYTF
NA TRBJ2-1 NA TRBV5-1 TGCGCCAGCAGCTTAAGGGGGACCCACAATGAGCAGTTCTTC CASSLRGTHNEQFF
NA TRBJ1-2 NA TRBV7-6 TGTGCCAGCAGCTTAGACCCGACCCACTATGGCTACACCTTC CASSLDPTHYGYTF
TRBD2 TRBJ2-3 NA TRBV11-1 TGTGCCAGCAGCTGGACTAGCGGGGGCATAGATACGCAGTATTTT CASSWTSGGIDTQYF
TRBD1 TRBJ1-6 NA TRBV18 TGTGCCAGCTCACGGGACAGCACGAGCTCCTATAATTCACCCCTCCACTTT CASSRDSTSSYNSPLHF
NA TRBJ2-3 few TRBV7-9 TGTGCCAGCACCATAGGAGGCCGAGGGCAGTATTTT CASTIGGRGQYF
NA TRBJ2-7 few TRBV7-6 TGTGCCAGCAGCTCTGGTGTATCAGGCCGGGAGCAGTACTTC CASSSGVSGREQYF
TRBD1 TRBJ2-7 NA TRBV11-2 TGTGCCAGCAGCTCATACCGGGACAGGGGGCTTCCTAGTTACGAGCAGTACTTC CASSSYRDRGLPSYEQYF
NA TRBJ2-1 many TRBV6-1 TGTGCCAGCAGTGAAGCCGAGACTTACAATGAGCAGTTCTTC CASSEAETYNEQFF
NA TRBJ1-2 many TRBV7-2 TGTGCCAGCAGCTTACGGATGTCGGATGGCTACACCTTC CASSLRMSDGYTF
NA TRBJ1-1 NA TRBV18 TGTGCCAGCTCACCACGGGGCAGCACCCTTAGAGGGACTGAAGCTTTCTTT CASSPRGSTLRGTEAFF
NA TRBJ1-2 NA TRBV20-1 TGCAGTGCTAGAGAGGCCCTCAGGGGACTCGGGAGCTACACCTTC CSAREALRGLGSYTF
NA TRBJ2-3 many TRBV24-1 TGTGCCACCAGTGATTTGGCAGCGTCAGATACGCAGTATTTT CATSDLAASDTQYF
TRBD2 TRBJ2-3 NA TRBV2 TGTGCCAGCAGTGATCAGTGGGAGGGCGGAACAGATACGCAGTATTTT CASSDQWEGGTDTQYF
NA TRBJ2-7 NA TRBV6-5 TGTGCCAGCAGCCACAGGGAAGGGGTCTACGAGCAGTACTTC CASSHREGVYEQYF
TRBD1 TRBJ2-1 NA TRBV7-2 TGTGCCAACAGCATCGGACAGGGGATCGGGAATGAGCAGTTCTTC CANSIGQGIGNEQFF
NA TRBJ2-7 few TRBV5-5 TGTGCCAGCAGCTGGGCGGGGGCTGGTACCTACGAGCAGTACTTC CASSWAGAGTYEQYF
NA TRBJ1-1 few TRBV9 TGTGCCAGCAGCGTAGGGGGTGACCCGAACACTGAAGCTTTCTTT CASSVGGDPNTEAFF
NA TRBJ1-4 NA TRBV2 TGTGCCAGCAGTGAAGATGACGAAAAACTGTTTTTT CASSEDDEKLFF
NA TRBJ2-1 few TRBV12-3/TRBV12-4 TGTGCCAGCAGTTGGACCCTTGGTAATGAGCAGTTCTTC CASSWTLGNEQFF
TRBD1 TRBJ1-5 many TRBV7-2 TGTGCCAGCAGCCAAACAGGGGGCGGAAGTCAGCCCCAGCATTTT CASSQTGGGSQPQHF
NA TRBJ2-2 few TRBV7-8 TGTGCCAGCAGCTTAGAGGGGGAATGGGCCGGGGAGCTGTTTTTT CASSLEGEWAGELFF
NA TRBJ2-5 few TRBV2 TGTGCCAGCACTTACAGGGGGAGGGCAGAGACCCAGTACTTC CASTYRGRAETQYF
TRBD1 TRBJ1-5 NA TRBV7-6 TGTGCCAGCAGCCCAGACAGGGAAAATCAGCCCCAGCATTTT CASSPDRENQPQHF